The 13 T cell receptor beta chains below were found in one sample sequenced in a study of blood T cell repertoires in COVID-19. Profiling relied on immunoSEQ multiplex PCR, and the TCRdb table lists in-frame clones only, not all of them. This table has 100,000 or so clones, approximately 86% appearing once. Sequenced input: PBMCs or T cells enriched from blood (not recorded which). These receptors were taken from a woman aged 50 to 60 who had recovered from COVID-19.

The gene calls are TRBV6-5 and TRBJ1-2, with 7 bases identical to TRBD1. Germline assignment: CDR1 MNHEY and CDR2 SVGAGI. Unmatched junction bases numbered 9, after V lost 2 bases and J lost 3 bases. The CDR3 sequence is 16 residues long. The CDR3 sequence is CASSYGSGGLDYGYTF. The CDR3 DNA is TGTGCCAGCAGTTACGGTTCAGGGGGTTTGGACTATGGCTACACCTTC.

This CDR3 is CASSMDRLSTGELFF. The CDR3 DNA sequence: TGTGCCAGCAGCATGGACCGACTAAGCACCGGGGAGCTGTTTTTT. The chain joins TRBV5-4 to TRBJ2-2, with D possibly matching TRBD2 (5 bases). CDR3 length equals 15 residues. Germline V lookup: CDR1 SGHNT, CDR2 YYREEE (reference sequence). V was shortened by 4 bases and J by 4 bases, with 14 bases between the two germline ends.

The chain couples TRBV7-2 to TRBJ1-4; TRBD1 matches at 8 bases. The CDR3 is 18 amino acids. Germline CDR1 reads SGHTA; CDR2 reads FQGNSA. J lost 0 bases, V lost 5 bases, and 11 bases had no gene match. The CDR3 bases are TGTGCCAGCAGCGTCTACCGGGACAGGCTTCCAACTAATGAAAAACTGTTTTTT. It is translated as CASSVYRDRLPTNEKLFF.

A few counts support this clone. The V and J genes are TRBV29-1 and TRBJ1-2, with 7 bases fitting TRBD1. Losses at the gene ends were 7 bases for V and 5 bases for J; bases not matched to a gene: 10. The CDR3 consists of 13 residues. Germline V gene data show CDR1 as SQVTM and CDR2 as ANQGSEA. CDR3 in amino acids: CSAPGQLGYGYTF. The CDR3 DNA follows: TGCAGCGCGCCGGGACAGCTTGGTTATGGCTACACCTTC.

The chain couples TRBV10-3 to TRBJ1-3; 8 positions match TRBD1. Germline trimming cut 5 bases from V and 3 bases from J; bases unmatched to any gene: 18. Germline V CDR1 and CDR2: ENHRY, SYGVKD. The CDR3 is made up of 19 amino acids. The CDR3 region has the DNA TGTGCCATCAGTTTCCGGACAGGGTGGGCCTTAGATTATGGAAACACCATATATTTT. Protein: CAISFRTGWALDYGNTIYF.

This sequence joins TRBV28 and TRBJ1-2; TRBD1 agrees at 10 bases. CDR3 length equals 14 residues. Looked up from germline, CDR1 is MDHEN and CDR2 is SYDVKM. With 6 bases clipped from V and 2 bases from J, the junction kept 3 bases outside the gene matches. CDR3 nucleotides: TGTGCCAGCAGGGGGGACAGGGGAAACTATGGCTACACCTTC. It specifies CASRGDRGNYGYTF.

In this sample, this clone turned up a few times. The V gene is TRBV20-1, the J gene TRBJ1-1; a possible D gene is TRBD1 (5 bases). V was shortened by 6 bases and J by 4 bases, with 9 bases between the two germline ends. CDR1 is DFQATT, CDR2 SNEGSKA, per germline (reference sequence). There are 11 residues in the CDR3. CDR3 nucleotides: TGCAGTGCCCGGGGGAGCACTGAAGCTTTCTTT. It specifies CSARGSTEAFF.

The table lists this clone with a few counts. CDR3 sequence reads: CASSPRIQGIGETQYF. The CDR3 nucleotides read TGTGCCAGCTCACCCCGAATCCAGGGGATCGGTGAGACCCAGTACTTC. The rearrangement uses TRBV18 and TRBJ2-5, with D tentatively TRBD1 (6 bases). Trimming left V 3 bases short and J 5 bases short, with 19 bases between. Germline CDR1 and CDR2: KGHSH and LQKENI. There are 16 residues in the CDR3.

DNA for the CDR3: TGTGCCAGCAGTAAGACAGTTACCTTTACTGAAGCTTTCTTT. This sequence encodes CASSKTVTFTEAFF. The J gene is TRBJ1-1, the V gene TRBV9, with D maybe TRBD1 (5 bases). CDR1 is SGDLS, CDR2 YYNGEE, per germline. The CDR3 is 14 residues long. V lost 5 bases, J lost 5 bases, and 16 bases lay in between.

The rearrangement links TRBV28 to TRBJ1-5, with D possibly TRBD1 on 6 matching bases. This CDR3 is built from 13 residues. The V gene lost 5 bases and the J gene lost 6 bases, with 11 bases spanning the gap. Germline CDR1 is MDHEN and CDR2 is SYDVKM. CDR3 nucleotides: TGTGCCAGCAGTAAGGACAGAGCTCAGCCCCAGCATTTT. Translation: CASSKDRAQPQHF.

The chain combines TRBV3-1 (or the pseudogene TRBV3-2) with TRBJ1-5; D might be TRBD1 (5 bases). The CDR3 is 18 amino acids. V was shortened by 1 base and J by 3 bases, with 19 bases between the two germline ends. Germline CDR1 reads LGHDT; CDR2 reads YNNKEL (reference sequence). CDR3 in DNA: TGTGCCAGCAGCCAAGGTGAACGCGGAAACAGGTACAATCAGCCCCAGCATTTT. It encodes CASSQGERGNRYNQPQHF.

The chain combines TRBV28 with TRBJ2-1; 8 bases align to TRBD1. CDR1 and CDR2 from the germline V gene are MDHEN and SYDVKM. V lost 5 bases and J lost 5; bases outside the gene matches: 8. This CDR3 has 15 amino acids. The CDR3 sequence is CASSRRDRTNNEQFF. The DNA of the CDR3 is TGTGCCAGCAGTCGCCGGGACAGGACCAACAATGAGCAGTTCTTC.

CDR3 in amino acids: CASSATNSGVYNEQFF. CDR3 in DNA: TGTGCCAGCAGTGCCACGAATAGCGGGGTTTACAATGAGCAGTTCTTC. V gene TRBV6-1 combines with J gene TRBJ2-1; 8 nucleotides line up with TRBD2. Trimming at V came to 4 bases and at J to 4 bases, leaving 9 bases not matched to a gene. The CDR3 has 16 amino acids. CDR1 and CDR2 (germline): MNHNS, SASEGT.